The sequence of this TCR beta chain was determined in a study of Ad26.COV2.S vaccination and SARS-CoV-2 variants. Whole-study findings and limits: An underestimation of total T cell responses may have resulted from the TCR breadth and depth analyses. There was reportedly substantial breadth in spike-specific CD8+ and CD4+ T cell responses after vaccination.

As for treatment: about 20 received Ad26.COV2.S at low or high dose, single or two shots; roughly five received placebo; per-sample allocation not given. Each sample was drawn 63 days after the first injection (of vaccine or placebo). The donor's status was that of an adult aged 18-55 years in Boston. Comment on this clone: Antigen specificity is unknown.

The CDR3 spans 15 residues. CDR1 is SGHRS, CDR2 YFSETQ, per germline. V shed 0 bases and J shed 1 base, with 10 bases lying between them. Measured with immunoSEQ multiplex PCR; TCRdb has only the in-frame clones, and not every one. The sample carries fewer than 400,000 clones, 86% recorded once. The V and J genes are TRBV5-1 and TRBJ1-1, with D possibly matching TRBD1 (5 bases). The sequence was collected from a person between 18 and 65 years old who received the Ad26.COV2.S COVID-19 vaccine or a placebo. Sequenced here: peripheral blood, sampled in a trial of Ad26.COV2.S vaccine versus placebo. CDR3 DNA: TGCGCCAGCAGCTTGGCTCCGGGGGGGAACACTGAAGCTTTCTTT. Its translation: CASSLAPGGNTEAFF.